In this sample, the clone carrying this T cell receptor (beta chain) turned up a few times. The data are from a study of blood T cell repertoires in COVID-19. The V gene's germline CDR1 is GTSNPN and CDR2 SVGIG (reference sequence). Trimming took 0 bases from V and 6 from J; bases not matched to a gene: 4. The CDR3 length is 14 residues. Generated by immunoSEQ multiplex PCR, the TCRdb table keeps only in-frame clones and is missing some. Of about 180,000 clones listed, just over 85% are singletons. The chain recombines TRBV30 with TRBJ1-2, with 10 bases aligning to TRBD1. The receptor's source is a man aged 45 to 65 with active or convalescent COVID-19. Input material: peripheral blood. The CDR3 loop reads CAWSVRGTGDGYTF. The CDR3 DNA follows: TGTGCCTGGAGTGTACGTGGGACAGGGGATGGCTACACCTTC. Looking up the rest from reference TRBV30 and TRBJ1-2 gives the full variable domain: SQTIHQWPATLVQPVGSPLSLECTVEGTSNPNLYWYRQAAGRGLQLLFYSVGIGQISSEVPQNLSASRPQDRQFILSSKKLLLSDSGFYLCAWSVRGTGDGYTFGSGTRLTVV.